The present entry profiles one TCR beta chain with its context. The antigen is not known. The same CDR3 is also encoded by other DNA sequences in this sample. As every portion of the isolated RNA was reverse transcribed, the sequencing read expressed TCRB transcripts. Generated by immunoSEQ multiplex PCR, the TCRdb table keeps only in-frame clones and is missing some. The table shows 900,000 or so clones, with about a sixth occurring only once. The sample is drawn from a study of beta chain features in type 1 diabetes. Findings of the study overall: Moderate yet significant TCRB CDR3 shortening was seen in Type 1 diabetes patients in all four CD4+ subsets. VDJ junctions sequenced from type 1 diabetes patients showed fewer insertions and more deletions. Sampled from patients, naive, central memory and Treg TCRB repertoires appeared more similar than those sampled from healthy donors. Although PCR might favor shorter templates, it would do so equally in patients and controls.

Germline V gene lookup returns CDR1 SGHDN and CDR2 FVKESK. V lost 1 base and J lost 7, with 8 bases in between. The CDR3 is 13 amino acids. The receptor's source is a woman between 18 and 29 years old in good health. What was sequenced was naive CD4+ T cells from blood. This chain links TRBV14 with TRBJ1-5; D gene uncertain. The CDR3 DNA reads as TGTGCCAGCAGCCAAGGGTTAGACCAGCCCCAGCATTTT. It encodes CASSQGLDQPQHF.